A selection of T cell receptor beta chains follows, all from one sample in a study of tumor and adjacent non-tumor tissue in lung cancer. TCRdb reprocessed the multiplex PCR reads via MiXCR and lists one record per CDR3 protein. The repertoire includes about 120,000 distinct CDR3 sequences, 84% of them detected once, and 20% to 25% sits in the top ten. Sequencing was carried out using lung tumor tissue. The receptors come from a man aged 65 to 79 with non-small cell lung cancer. Both conserved end residues are part of each CDR3. Each record gives: J gene, clone size, V gene, D gene, CDR3 DNA, CDR3 protein. A D gene is named only where the DNA matches it firmly. A row's size may be missing; if present it is once, few, many or a size class.

TRBJ1-4 | many | TRBV7-9 | NA | TGTGCCAGCAGCCTATCTAGCCCAGTGAGGGAAAAACTGTTTTTT | CASSLSSPVREKLFF
TRBJ2-3 | many | TRBV5-1 | NA | TGCGCCAGCAGCTTGATCCCGGGGGATACGCAGTATTTT | CASSLIPGDTQYF
TRBJ2-2 | NA | TRBV29-1 | TRBD2 | TGCAGCGCTGACGTAGCGGGGGACACCGTGGAGCCGTTTTTT | CSADVAGDTVEPFF
TRBJ1-5 | NA | TRBV28 | NA | TGTGCCAGCAGTCGTCGGGGCGACGTGAGCAATCAGCCCCAGCACTTT | CASSRRGDVSNQPQHF
TRBJ2-1 | NA | TRBV6-1 | NA | TGTGCCAGCACCCTAAGGGGGGGCACCGGGCTCAATAAGCAGTTCTTC | CASTLRGGTGLNKQFF
TRBJ1-1 | NA | TRBV11-2 | NA | TGTGCCATCAGGTTCGGCGGGGGCCGGACTGAAGCATTCTTT | CAIRFGGGRTEAFF
TRBJ2-7 | NA | TRBV29-1 | NA | TGCAGCATTGCGGGAACAGGGTCGCCCTACGAGCAGTACTTC | CSIAGTGSPYEQYF
TRBJ2-7 | few | TRBV4-1 | NA | TGCGCCAGCACCCGGACACTAGCTGGAGAGGGGGATGAGCAGTACTTC | CASTRTLAGEGDEQYF
TRBJ1-1 | NA | TRBV11-2 | NA | TGTGCCAGCAGCCTACGGGGGAGGGATAAGTGGAACACTAAAGTCGTCTTT | CASSLRGRDKWNTKVVF
TRBJ2-2 | NA | TRBV6-2/TRBV6-3 | NA | TGTGCCAGCAGTACAAACGCACGGGATCACACCGGGGAGCTGTTTTTT | CASSTNARDHTGELFF
TRBJ2-7 | NA | TRBV20-1 | NA | TGCAGTGCCCCTCGGGGGATTCATTACGAGCAGTACTTC | CSAPRGIHYEQYF
TRBJ1-1 | NA | TRBV12-3/TRBV12-4 | NA | TGTGCCAGCAGTTTCGACAAGTATACTGAAGCTTTCTTT | CASSFDKYTEAFF
TRBJ1-2 | NA | TRBV7-2 | TRBD1 | TGTGCCAGCAGCTTGATGACAGGGGACTGTGGCTACACCTTC | CASSLMTGDCGYTF
TRBJ2-5 | few | TRBV29-1 | NA | TGCAGTGTTGAAGTAGAGGGAGAGACTCAGTACTTC | CSVEVEGETQYF
TRBJ2-1 | NA | TRBV14 | NA | TGTGTCAGCAGCATCCAGGGCCCCTACAATGAGCACTTCTTC | CVSSIQGPYNEHFF
TRBJ2-7 | NA | TRBV28 | TRBD2 | TGTGCCAGCAGTTACAGACTAGCGGGAGAGACGGACGAGCAGTACTTC | CASSYRLAGETDEQYF
TRBJ1-2 | NA | TRBV6-5 | NA | TGTGCCAGCAGTTACTCGCACAGACCAGCTAATTATGGCTACAACTTC | CASSYSHRPANYGYNF
TRBJ1-1 | NA | TRBV4-1 | TRBD1 | TGCACCAGCAGCCAAGGACAGGACTGGAACACTGAAGCTTTCTTT | CTSSQGQDWNTEAFF
TRBJ2-6 | NA | TRBV12-3/TRBV12-4 | NA | TGTGCCACCACCATATCATCTGGGACCAACGTCCTGACTTTC | CATTISSGTNVLTF
TRBJ2-3 | NA | TRBV6-2/TRBV6-3 | NA | TGTGCCAGCAAGTACCGGACTAACACAGATACGCAGTATTTT | CASKYRTNTDTQYF
TRBJ2-1 | NA | TRBV10-1 | NA | TGCGCTAGCAGTCCCGGACGTTCGTACAATGTGCAGTTCTTC | CASSPGRSYNVQFF
TRBJ1-2 | NA | TRBV28 | NA | TGTGCCAACATTCTACGAGAGGGACGATCCTATGGCTACACCTTC | CANILREGRSYGYTF
TRBJ1-1 | many | TRBV20-1 | NA | TGCAGTGCTAGAGTCGGAGGGAAAGCTTTCTTT | CSARVGGKAFF
TRBJ2-5 | NA | TRBV11-2 | TRBD2 | TGTACCAGCAGCTTAGATCCCAGACTAGCTCCGCACTTC | CTSSLDPRLAPHF
TRBJ2-7 | few | TRBV11-1 | NA | TGTGCCAGCAGCTCAAGGGAATCGACCTACGAGCAGTACTTC | CASSSRESTYEQYF
TRBJ2-7 | NA | TRBV12-3/TRBV12-4 | NA | TGTACCAGCAAACAGGCCCCATCCAACTACGAGCATTACTTC | CTSKQAPSNYEHYF
TRBJ1-5 | NA | TRBV4-1 | NA | TGCGCCAGCAGCCAAACGGAGAGACGGCCCCAGCATTTT | CASSQTERRPQHF
TRBJ1-1 | NA | TRBV14 | NA | TGTGCCAGCAGCCTAAGAGAGGGGAACACTGAAGCTTTCTTT | CASSLREGNTEAFF
TRBJ2-7 | many | TRBV29-1 | TRBD2 | TGCAGCGTTGGTCCGGGGGGTCAGGAGCAGTACTTC | CSVGPGGQEQYF
TRBJ2-1 | NA | TRBV14 | NA | TGTGCCAGCAGCATCCAAGGCCCTTTTAATGAGCAGTTCTTC | CASSIQGPFNEQFF